The 24 T cell receptor beta chains below come from one sample, sequenced in a study of breast tumors, draining lymph nodes, adjacent tissues. MiXCR was run by TCRdb on the multiplex PCR reads, yielding one entry per CDR3 protein. The sample yields 200,000 or so distinct CDR3 sequences, approximately 33% seen once. Axillary draining lymph nodes of breast cancer patients supplied the node samples. The sample comprised axillary lymph node tissue. The source is a female donor with breast cancer. Some clones in this sample may be carry-over from other donors' samples.

This clonotype was recorded a few times. A clone one base away is much larger, so this may be a read error. The final CDR3 position lacks the conserved phenylalanine or tryptophan, pointing to a likely read error. The chain uses TRBV19 and TRBJ2-1; 9 positions agree with TRBD1. V was pared by 5 bases and J by 8 bases, with 13 bases of the junction left unmatched. This CDR3 has 16 amino acids. CDR1 is LNHDA, CDR2 SQIVND, per germline (reference sequence). CDR3 sequence reads: CASSPGGGQGRDEQFS. CDR3 bases: TGTGCCAGTAGTCCAGGGGGGGGACAGGGTAGGGATGAGCAGTTCTCC.

The rearrangement uses TRBV20-1 and TRBJ2-2, with a possible D match to TRBD2 (6 bases). Trimming took off 2 bases at V and 5 bases at J, with 9 bases between the two ends. This CDR3 has 13 amino acids. CDR1 and CDR2 from the germline V gene are DFQATT and SNEGSKA (reference sequence). The CDR3 coding sequence is TGCAGTGCTAGAATGCGGGGAACCGGGGAGCTGTTTTTT. Its translation: CSARMRGTGELFF.

The V gene is TRBV20-1, the J gene TRBJ1-2; D is unclear. Germline V CDR1 and CDR2: DFQATT, SNEGSKA (reference sequence). This CDR3 region has 13 residues. V dropped 6 bases and J dropped 4 bases, with 15 bases sitting between them. The CDR3, as DNA: TGCAGTGCCCCCCTAGGAATTCCCTATGGCTACACCTTC. Encoded protein: CSAPLGIPYGYTF.

The V and J genes are TRBV11-3 and TRBJ1-2; possibly TRBD1 for D (6 bases). CDR1 and CDR2 from the germline V gene are SGHNT and YENEEA. The CDR3 extends over 18 amino acids. Trimming pared 2 bases from V and 0 bases from J, leaving 19 bases between. The CDR3 here is CASSLRRDTGKANYGYTF. DNA of the CDR3: TGTGCCAGCAGCTTACGAAGGGACACGGGTAAAGCTAACTATGGCTACACCTTC.

Points on this clonotype: Germline and junction disagree at one end, which may indicate a read error. The chain recombines TRBV18 with TRBJ1-2; TRBD1 matches at 8 bases. CDR3 size: 15 residues. The germline CDR1 and CDR2 sequences are KGHSH and LQKENI. CDR3 coding DNA: TGTGCCAGCTCACCTCCGGACAGGGCAAACTATGGCCACACCTTC. Amino acids: CASSPPDRANYGHTF.

Comment on this clonotype: An end of the junction does not agree with germline; a read error may underlie this. This chain uses TRBV20-1 with TRBJ1-3; TRBD1 matches at 8 bases. The V gene's germline CDR1 is DFQATT and CDR2 SNEGSKA (reference sequence). This CDR3 has 12 amino acids. CDR3 region: CSSGGSGNTTHF. In DNA, the CDR3 is TGCAGTTCAGGGGGCTCTGGAAACACCACACATTTT.

The table lists this clonotype with a count of one. The chain recombines TRBV5-5 with TRBJ1-1; D unresolved. V shed 4 bases and J shed 8 bases, with 12 bases lying between them. Germline CDR1 and CDR2: SGHKS and YYEKEE (reference sequence). The CDR3 has 12 amino acids. In nucleotides, the CDR3 is TGTGCCAGCAGCATAACCACTTGGGAAGCTTTCTTT. Its protein is CASSITTWEAFF.

Many counts were recorded for this clonotype. V usage is TRBV5-1 and J usage is TRBJ1-2, with TRBD1 as a possible D gene (6 bases). V gave up 4 bases and J gave up 8 bases, with 24 bases separating them. Germline V gives CDR1 SGHRS, CDR2 YFSETQ. The CDR3 consists of 16 residues. CDR3 sequence (DNA): TGCGCCAGCAGCAAGGCGGAGGGGTTGGGGGCCCGGGGCTACACCTTC. It specifies CASSKAEGLGARGYTF.

This clonotype was counted ten times or more. The chain couples TRBV4-2 to TRBJ2-2; 7 nucleotides align to TRBD1. V was clipped by 4 bases and J by 1 base; unmatched bases: 3. Germline values: CDR1 LGHNA, CDR2 YNFKEQ. The CDR3 consists of 15 residues. CDR3 region: CASSRPGGNTGELFF. As DNA, the CDR3 is TGTGCCAGCAGCCGGCCAGGGGGGAACACCGGGGAGCTGTTTTTT.

This clonotype showed up many times. This chain joins TRBV7-9 and TRBJ2-1, with D possibly matching TRBD1 (6 bases). The CDR3 has 15 residues. V lost 5 bases, J lost 3 bases, and 14 bases lay in between. Germline values: CDR1 SEHNR, CDR2 FQNEAQ (reference sequence). This CDR3 reads CASSPRTEDYNEQFF. CDR3 DNA sequence: TGTGCCAGCAGCCCCCGGACAGAGGACTACAATGAGCAGTTCTTC.

The gene calls are TRBV2 and TRBJ1-5, with TRBD1 identical over 9 bases. With 8 bases clipped from V and 11 bases from J, the junction kept 7 bases outside the gene matches. The CDR3 totals 12 residues. The germline CDR1 and CDR2 sequences are SNHLY and FYNNEI. CDR3 region: CASATGGKTQHF. CDR3 sequence (DNA): TGTGCCAGCGCGACAGGGGGAAAGACCCAGCATTTT.

In this sample, this clonotype turned up once. The CDR3 sequence: CATSDPFSGRAADELFF. DNA of the CDR3: TGTGCCACCAGTGACCCCTTTAGCGGGAGGGCAGCCGATGAGCTGTTTTTT. The chain links TRBV24-1 to TRBJ2-2; 11 bases are a match to TRBD2. J was trimmed by 11 bases and V by 4 bases; bases with no gene match: 14. This CDR3 is built from 17 residues. Germline lookup yields CDR1 KGHDR and CDR2 SFDVKD.

This clonotype was picked up a small number of times. The chain joins TRBV12-2 to TRBJ2-7; TRBD1 is the table's D call, not checked against the DNA. TRBV12-2 is given as a pseudogene. The CDR3 extends over 14 amino acids. CDR3 DNA: TGTGCAAGTCGCTTAGGGGCAGGGTGGGAGGAGCAGTACTTC. It translates to CASRLGAGWEEQYF.

This clonotype was counted at least ten times. The V call is TRBV6-6, the J call TRBJ2-5, with 12 bases identical to TRBD2. Losses at the gene ends were 6 bases for V and 2 bases for J; bases not matched to a gene: 7. CDR3 length: 16 residues. Germline CDR1 reads MNHNY; CDR2 reads SVGAGI (reference sequence). The CDR3 DNA reads as TGTGCCAGCAGCTCCACTAGCGGGGGGATACAAGAGACCCAGTACTTC. This sequence encodes CASSSTSGGIQETQYF.

V and J are TRBV28 and TRBJ2-2, with unresolved D. Trimming stripped 5 bases from V and 3 bases from J, with 22 bases between. The CDR3 extends over 18 amino acids. CDR1 and CDR2 from the germline V gene are MDHEN and SYDVKM. The CDR3 reads CASSVGRYGLSDTGELFF. The CDR3 DNA reads TGTGCCAGCAGTGTAGGTCGTTATGGGCTTTCGGACACCGGGGAGCTGTTTTTT. Based on the CDR3 plus reference TRBV28 and TRBJ2-2, the full variable domain is DVKVTQSSRYLVKRTGEKVFLECVQDMDHENMFWYRQDPGLGLRLIYFSYDVKMKEKGDIPEGYSVSREKKERFSLILESASTNQTSMYLCASSVGRYGLSDTGELFFGEGSRLTVL.

A few counts support this clonotype. This sequence joins TRBV6-2 or TRBV6-3 and TRBJ2-7; TRBD2 aligns across 7 bases. This CDR3 contains 14 residues. Germline lookup yields CDR1 MNHEY and CDR2 SVGEGT. V trimming: 6 bases; J trimming: 5 bases; junction bases outside the gene matches: 10. The CDR3 region has the DNA TGTGCCAGCAGCCGGGGAGGGTCCGAGAACGAGCAGTACTTC. Translating gives CASSRGGSENEQYF.

This clonotype was observed a handful of times. This rearrangement joins TRBV2 to TRBJ1-1; possibly TRBD1 for D (6 bases). V shed 5 bases and J shed 0 bases, with 10 bases lying between them. CDR1 is SNHLY and CDR2 is FYNNEI in the germline V gene. This CDR3 region has 14 residues. The CDR3 coding sequence is TGTGCCAGCAGTCTGGACAGAGTGAACACTGAAGCTTTCTTT. The encoded protein is CASSLDRVNTEAFF.

This clonotype was seen a few times. This sequence joins TRBV20-1 and TRBJ1-1, with D possibly TRBD1 on 6 matching bases. V was cut by 5 bases and J by 1 base, with 8 bases left in between. Germline lookup yields CDR1 DFQATT and CDR2 SNEGSKA (reference sequence). This CDR3 is built from 12 residues. CDR3 coding DNA: TGCAGTGCTTTACAGGGGAACACTGAAGCTTTCTTT. As protein: CSALQGNTEAFF.

The chain carries TRBV7-9 and TRBJ2-5, with 8 bases aligning to TRBD1. J gave up 2 bases and V 2 bases, and 1 base lay outside the gene matches. Per the germline V gene, CDR1 is SEHNR and CDR2 is FQNEAQ (reference sequence). The CDR3 is made up of 14 amino acids. The CDR3 bases are TGTGCCAGCAGCTTATGGGACAGGCAAGAGACCCAGTACTTC. As protein: CASSLWDRQETQYF.

In this sample, this clonotype turned up many times. This chain links TRBV4-1 with TRBJ2-3; D unresolved. Trimming removed 2 bases at V and 6 bases at J, with 15 bases between. Germline V gene data show CDR1 as MGHRA and CDR2 as YSYEKL. The CDR3 consists of 15 residues. In DNA form, the CDR3 reads TGCGCCAGCAGCCAATCCCCGACCCGGTGGGATACGCAGTATTTT. Translating it yields CASSQSPTRWDTQYF.

A word on this clonotype: Sequence at one end of the junction differs from germline and may be a read error. This CDR3 reads CASSLGATGHTLYSEQFF. DNA of the CDR3: TGCGCCAGCAGCTTGGGAGCGACAGGACACACCCTCTACAGTGAGCAGTTCTTC. The chain carries TRBV5-1 and TRBJ2-1; a possible D gene is TRBD1 (6 bases). Germline V CDR1 and CDR2: SGHRS, YFSETQ. The CDR3 has 18 residues.

This clonotype was detected ten times or more. The CDR3 DNA reads as TGTGCCAGCTCACCCGAGTCAGAGACCCAGTACTTC. Its protein product is CASSPESETQYF. V is TRBV18 and J is TRBJ2-5, with unresolved D. Deletions cut 3 bases from V and 4 bases from J, with 6 bases between. Germline V gene sequence: CDR1 KGHSH, CDR2 LQKENI. CDR3 length: 12 amino acids.

This chain uses TRBV6-5 with TRBJ1-2; maybe TRBD1 (5 bases). This CDR3 is 13 amino acids long. V dropped 5 bases and J dropped 4 bases, with 11 bases sitting between them. Germline V gene lookup returns CDR1 MNHEY and CDR2 SVGAGI. The CDR3 region is CASSRDFLYGYTF. The CDR3 coding sequence is TGTGCCAGCAGTAGGGACTTCCTCTATGGCTACACCTTC.

This clonotype came up many times. The chain carries TRBV18 and TRBJ2-1; 10 bases map to TRBD2. The V segment lost 5 bases and the J segment 4 bases; nucleotides outside the gene matches: 2. CDR3 length: 14 residues. Germline CDR1 reads KGHSH; CDR2 reads LQKENI. The CDR3 nucleotides read TGTGCCAGCTCATCGACTAGCGGGTACAATGAGCAGTTCTTC. This codes for CASSSTSGYNEQFF.